The present T cell receptor beta chain was sequenced within a study of T-cell reconstitution after alpha-beta-depleted transplantation in children. In this sample, this clonotype turned up a few times. The CDR3 sequence is 14 residues long. With V trimmed by 8 bases and J by 5 bases, 2 bases remained unmatched. As it was prepared, the TCRbeta library received unique molecular identifiers. MiXCR, applied by TCRdb to the PCR reads, yields one record per CDR3 protein. The table has around 100,000 distinct CDR3 sequences, approximately 8% seen once. The sample here was PBMCs, taken before TCRalphabeta/CD19-depleted stem cell transplant. The V and J genes are TRBV12-3 or TRBV12-4 and TRBJ2-2; TRBD2 matches 13 bases. The receptor was isolated from a boy between 2 and 10 years old with acute lymphoblastic leukemia, due to receive a stem cell transplant. The CDR3 is CASVTSGGTGELFF. DNA for the CDR3: TGTGCCAGCGTGACTAGCGGGGGGACCGGGGAGCTGTTTTTT.